The rows below give T cell receptor beta chains drawn from one sample of a study of immune evolution from preneoplasia to lung adenocarcinoma. Assay used: immunoSEQ multiplex PCR; TCRdb lists only in-frame clones, some missing. This sample has some 3,500 clones; around 81% occur once, and the top ten carry around 3.4%. Specimen: FFPE adjacent normal lung tissue. The receptors come from an older donor with lung adenocarcinoma. Each CDR3 is given with its conserved first and last residue. D genes are given only for firm matches. The size entry is marked missing in some rows and otherwise reads once, few, many or a size class.

cdr3_aa: CASSLVIGHPNTEAFF
cdr3_nt: TGTGCCAGCAGCTTGGTGATCGGTCACCCGAACACTGAAGCTTTCTTT
v_call: TRBV5-5
clone_size: .
d_call: .
j_call: TRBJ1-1

cdr3_aa: CASSPIKTSVSYEQYF
cdr3_nt: TGTGCCAGCAGCCCGATAAAGACTAGCGTCTCCTACGAGCAGTACTTC
v_call: TRBV27
clone_size: .
d_call: TRBD2
j_call: TRBJ2-7

cdr3_aa: CASSQDIDRVEGNYTF
cdr3_nt: TGCGCCAGCAGCCAAGATATCGACAGGGTAGAAGGAAACTACACCTTC
v_call: TRBV4-3
clone_size: .
d_call: TRBD1
j_call: TRBJ1-2

cdr3_aa: CSARDKNGYTF
cdr3_nt: TGCAGTGCTAGAGATAAGAATGGCTACACCTTC
v_call: TRBV20-1
clone_size: .
d_call: .
j_call: TRBJ1-2

cdr3_aa: CASSSGAGPSSYNEQFF
cdr3_nt: TGTGCCAGCAGTTCGGGAGCGGGGCCTAGCTCCTACAATGAGCAGTTCTTC
v_call: TRBV27
clone_size: once
d_call: TRBD2
j_call: TRBJ2-1

cdr3_aa: CASSQARRAFF
cdr3_nt: TGCGCCAGCAGCCAAGCACGGCGAGCTTTCTTT
v_call: TRBV4-1
clone_size: .
d_call: .
j_call: TRBJ1-1

cdr3_aa: CASSAGQRASGANVLTF
cdr3_nt: TGTGCCAGCAGCGCGGGACAAAGGGCATCCGGGGCCAACGTCCTGACTTTC
v_call: TRBV11-3
clone_size: .
d_call: .
j_call: TRBJ2-6

cdr3_aa: CAWRTGTRSYNEQFF
cdr3_nt: TGTGCCTGGAGGACCGGGACTAGGTCCTACAATGAGCAGTTCTTC
v_call: TRBV30
clone_size: .
d_call: TRBD2
j_call: TRBJ2-1

cdr3_aa: CAWSVRVGFANEQYF
cdr3_nt: TGTGCCTGGAGTGTACGTGTCGGGTTCGCCAACGAGCAGTACTTC
v_call: TRBV30
clone_size: .
d_call: .
j_call: TRBJ2-7

cdr3_aa: CASTSGQETQYF
cdr3_nt: TGTGCCAGCACTAGCGGCCAAGAGACCCAGTACTTC
v_call: TRBV6-6
clone_size: .
d_call: TRBD2
j_call: TRBJ2-5

cdr3_aa: CASTRDLKETQYF
cdr3_nt: TGTGCCAGCACAAGGGACTTGAAAGAGACCCAGTACTTC
v_call: TRBV2
clone_size: .
d_call: .
j_call: TRBJ2-5

cdr3_aa: CASSLLGTDYGYTF
cdr3_nt: TGTGCCAGCAGTTTATTAGGAACAGACTATGGCTACACCTTC
v_call: TRBV28
clone_size: .
d_call: .
j_call: TRBJ1-2

cdr3_aa: CASSSRRGSYNEQFF
cdr3_nt: TGTGCCAGCAGCTCCCGTCGTGGCTCCTACAATGAGCAGTTCTTC
v_call: TRBV11-2
clone_size: .
d_call: .
j_call: TRBJ2-1

cdr3_aa: CASSPLSLAVYNEQFF
cdr3_nt: TGCGCCAGCAGCCCTTTGTCACTAGCGGTCTACAATGAGCAGTTCTTC
v_call: TRBV4-1
clone_size: .
d_call: TRBD2
j_call: TRBJ2-1

cdr3_aa: CASSTSTVSTQYF
cdr3_nt: TGTGCCAGCAGCACCAGCACGGTTTCTACGCAGTATTTT
v_call: TRBV5-6
clone_size: .
d_call: .
j_call: TRBJ2-3

cdr3_aa: CSGGTVEETQYF
cdr3_nt: TGCAGCGGAGGGACAGTAGAAGAGACCCAGTACTTC
v_call: TRBV29-1
clone_size: .
d_call: TRBD1
j_call: TRBJ2-5

cdr3_aa: CASSLALVGPRTEAFF
cdr3_nt: TGTGCCAGCAGCTTGGCCCTTGTGGGCCCGAGGACTGAAGCTTTCTTT
v_call: TRBV5-4
clone_size: .
d_call: .
j_call: TRBJ1-1

cdr3_aa: CASSLVGTGLNEQFF
cdr3_nt: TGTGCCAGCAGCTTAGTTGGGACAGGGTTGAATGAGCAGTTCTTC
v_call: TRBV7-6
clone_size: .
d_call: TRBD1
j_call: TRBJ2-1

cdr3_aa: CASSSTGGANYGYTF
cdr3_nt: TGCGCCAGCAGCAGCACAGGGGGGGCTAACTATGGCTACACCTTC
v_call: TRBV4-1
clone_size: .
d_call: TRBD1
j_call: TRBJ1-2

cdr3_aa: CATSRGTSGAREQFF
cdr3_nt: TGTGCCACCAGCAGAGGTACTAGCGGGGCCAGGGAGCAGTTCTTC
v_call: TRBV15
clone_size: .
d_call: TRBD2
j_call: TRBJ2-1

cdr3_aa: CASSHHDRGTDTQYF
cdr3_nt: TGCGCCAGCAGCCACCACGACAGGGGGACAGATACGCAGTATTTT
v_call: TRBV4-3
clone_size: .
d_call: TRBD1
j_call: TRBJ2-3

cdr3_aa: CASKLQGDTEAFF
cdr3_nt: TGTGCCAGCAAGCTACAGGGTGACACTGAAGCTTTCTTT
v_call: TRBV7-9
clone_size: .
d_call: .
j_call: TRBJ1-1

cdr3_aa: CASSLGPARMRELFF
cdr3_nt: TGTGCCAGCAGCTTAGGTCCAGCGAGGATGAGGGAGCTGTTTTTT
v_call: TRBV11-1
clone_size: .
d_call: .
j_call: TRBJ2-2

cdr3_aa: CASSDGGAQNQPQHF
cdr3_nt: TGTGCCAGCAGTGACGGGGGTGCACAAAATCAGCCCCAGCATTTT
v_call: TRBV6-4
clone_size: .
d_call: .
j_call: TRBJ1-5

cdr3_aa: CASSPLGGETQYF
cdr3_nt: TGTGCCAGCAGCCCCCTGGGGGGAGAGACCCAGTACTTC
v_call: TRBV7-8
clone_size: .
d_call: .
j_call: TRBJ2-5

cdr3_aa: CASSEATGRYEQYF
cdr3_nt: TGTGCCAGCAGTGAAGCCACCGGCAGGTACGAGCAGTACTTC
v_call: TRBV6-1
clone_size: few
d_call: .
j_call: TRBJ2-7

cdr3_aa: CASSVDLREETQYF
cdr3_nt: TGTGCCAGCAGCGTAGATTTAAGGGAAGAGACCCAGTACTTC
v_call: TRBV9
clone_size: few
d_call: .
j_call: TRBJ2-5

cdr3_aa: CASSGEGGSSIIDEQFF
cdr3_nt: TGCGCCAGCAGCGGGGAGGGAGGAAGTTCGATTATCGATGAGCAGTTCTTC
v_call: TRBV5-1
clone_size: .
d_call: TRBD2
j_call: TRBJ2-1

cdr3_aa: CASSVDVNVGDTQYF
cdr3_nt: TGTGCCAGCAGCGTGGATGTCAACGTAGGAGATACGCAGTATTTT
v_call: TRBV9
clone_size: .
d_call: .
j_call: TRBJ2-3

cdr3_aa: CASSSAITANYGYTF
cdr3_nt: TGTGCCAGCTCTTCAGCCATAACAGCTAACTATGGCTACACCTTC
v_call: TRBV18
clone_size: .
d_call: .
j_call: TRBJ1-2

cdr3_aa: CASSPGTQGEQFF
cdr3_nt: TGTGCCAGCAGCCCTGGGACACAAGGTGAGCAGTTCTTC
v_call: TRBV11-2
clone_size: .
d_call: .
j_call: TRBJ2-1

cdr3_aa: CASSRNSDNYGYTF
cdr3_nt: TGTGCCAGCAGCCGCAACAGCGATAACTATGGCTACACCTTC
v_call: TRBV11-2
clone_size: once
d_call: .
j_call: TRBJ1-2

cdr3_aa: CASSEGGAGGYEQYF
cdr3_nt: TGTGCCAGCAGCGAGGGCGGAGCGGGTGGGTACGAGCAGTACTTC
v_call: TRBV7-2
clone_size: .
d_call: .
j_call: TRBJ2-7

cdr3_aa: CASSTTLDSNQPQHF
cdr3_nt: TGTGCCAGCAGCACCACTCTTGATAGCAATCAGCCCCAGCATTTT
v_call: TRBV27
clone_size: .
d_call: .
j_call: TRBJ1-5

cdr3_aa: CASSEVLGRAGNTEAFF
cdr3_nt: TGTGCCAGCAGTGAAGTGTTAGGCAGGGCGGGAAACACTGAAGCTTTCTTT
v_call: TRBV2
clone_size: .
d_call: .
j_call: TRBJ1-1

cdr3_aa: CASTQPNEKLFF
cdr3_nt: TGTGCCAGCACCCAGCCTAATGAAAAACTGTTTTTT
v_call: TRBV7-9
clone_size: few
d_call: .
j_call: TRBJ1-4

cdr3_aa: CASSIGRGNTEAFF
cdr3_nt: TGTGCCAGTAGTATAGGGCGGGGGAACACTGAAGCTTTCTTT
v_call: TRBV19
clone_size: .
d_call: .
j_call: TRBJ1-1

cdr3_aa: CASTGTTQPQHF
cdr3_nt: TGTGCCAGTACAGGGACGACCCAGCCCCAGCATTTT
v_call: TRBV2
clone_size: .
d_call: .
j_call: TRBJ1-5

cdr3_aa: CASRQGLRSTYEQYF
cdr3_nt: TGTGCCAGCAGACAAGGACTAAGAAGTACCTACGAGCAGTACTTC
v_call: TRBV6-5
clone_size: .
d_call: .
j_call: TRBJ2-7

cdr3_aa: CAWSLRYTEAFF
cdr3_nt: TGTGCCTGGAGTCTTAGGTACACTGAAGCTTTCTTT
v_call: TRBV30
clone_size: once
d_call: .
j_call: TRBJ1-1

cdr3_aa: CASGGQGVFQYF
cdr3_nt: TGTGCCAGCGGGGGACAGGGGGTTTTTCAGTACTTC
v_call: TRBV27
clone_size: .
d_call: TRBD1
j_call: TRBJ2-4

cdr3_aa: CASQVNEKLFF
cdr3_nt: TGTGCCAGCCAGGTTAATGAAAAACTGTTTTTT
v_call: TRBV6-6
clone_size: .
d_call: .
j_call: TRBJ1-4

cdr3_aa: CASTRSTGSKEQYF
cdr3_nt: TGTGCCAGCACCCGATCGACAGGGTCGAAAGAGCAGTACTTC
v_call: TRBV13
clone_size: .
d_call: TRBD1
j_call: TRBJ2-7

cdr3_aa: CASSLTGEGWDTQYF
cdr3_nt: TGTGCCAGCAGCTTAACGGGGGAGGGCTGGGATACGCAGTATTTT
v_call: TRBV7-3
clone_size: once
d_call: TRBD2
j_call: TRBJ2-3

cdr3_aa: CAWSVRYTEAFF
cdr3_nt: TGTGCCTGGAGTGTAAGGTACACTGAAGCTTTCTTT
v_call: TRBV30
clone_size: .
d_call: .
j_call: TRBJ1-1

cdr3_aa: CASSPGYGYTF
cdr3_nt: TGTGCCAGCAGCCCGGGGTATGGCTACACCTTC
v_call: TRBV11-3
clone_size: .
d_call: .
j_call: TRBJ1-2

cdr3_aa: CASSLTLSGANVLTF
cdr3_nt: TGTGCCAGCAGCTTGACCTTATCTGGGGCCAACGTCCTGACTTTC
v_call: TRBV5-6
clone_size: .
d_call: .
j_call: TRBJ2-6

cdr3_aa: CASRGANTGELFF
cdr3_nt: TGTGCCAGCCGGGGGGCGAACACCGGGGAGCTGTTTTTT
v_call: TRBV19
clone_size: few
d_call: TRBD2
j_call: TRBJ2-2

cdr3_aa: CAWSVRTGGNEKLFF
cdr3_nt: TGTGCCTGGAGTGTCAGGACAGGGGGTAATGAAAAACTGTTTTTT
v_call: TRBV30
clone_size: .
d_call: TRBD1
j_call: TRBJ1-4

cdr3_aa: CASSLGQGNEQFF
cdr3_nt: TGTGCCAGCAGCCTAGGCCAGGGCAATGAGCAGTTCTTC
v_call: TRBV7-9
clone_size: .
d_call: .
j_call: TRBJ2-1

cdr3_aa: CASSGGLAYEQYF
cdr3_nt: TGTGCCAGCAGCGGGGGACTAGCCTACGAGCAGTACTTC
v_call: TRBV9
clone_size: .
d_call: TRBD2
j_call: TRBJ2-7

cdr3_aa: CASSQRVRAGPNYGYTF
cdr3_nt: TGCGCCAGCAGCCAAAGGGTACGAGCAGGGCCTAACTATGGCTACACCTTC
v_call: TRBV4-1
clone_size: .
d_call: .
j_call: TRBJ1-2

cdr3_aa: CAWAQGYRGRDTQYF
cdr3_nt: TGTGCCTGGGCTCAAGGGTACCGGGGCCGAGATACGCAGTATTTT
v_call: TRBV30
clone_size: .
d_call: .
j_call: TRBJ2-3